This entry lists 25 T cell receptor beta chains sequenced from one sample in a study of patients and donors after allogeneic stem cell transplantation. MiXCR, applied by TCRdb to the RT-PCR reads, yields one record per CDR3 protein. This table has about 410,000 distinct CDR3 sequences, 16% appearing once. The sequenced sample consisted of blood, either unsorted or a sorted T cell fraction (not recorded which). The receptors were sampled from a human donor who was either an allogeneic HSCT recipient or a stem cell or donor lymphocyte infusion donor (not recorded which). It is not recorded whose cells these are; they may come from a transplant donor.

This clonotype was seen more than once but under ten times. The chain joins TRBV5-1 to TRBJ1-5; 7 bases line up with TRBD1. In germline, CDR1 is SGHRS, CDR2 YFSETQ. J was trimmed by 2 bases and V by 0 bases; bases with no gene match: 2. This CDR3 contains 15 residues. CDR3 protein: CASSLEGAGNQPQHF. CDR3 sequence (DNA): TGCGCCAGCAGCTTGGAGGGGGCAGGCAATCAGCCCCAGCATTTT. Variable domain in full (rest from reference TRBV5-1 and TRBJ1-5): KAGVTQTPRYLIKTRGQQVTLSCSPISGHRSVSWYQQTPGQGLQFLFEYFSETQRNKGNFPGRFSGRQFSNSRSEMNVSTLELGDSALYLCASSLEGAGNQPQHFGDGTRLSIL.

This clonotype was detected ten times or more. This CDR3 reads CASTSQGAGETQYF. The CDR3 DNA is TGCGCCAGCACCTCACAGGGGGCGGGGGAGACCCAGTACTTC. J is TRBJ2-5 and V is TRBV4-1; 9 bases match TRBD1. The germline CDR1 and CDR2 sequences are MGHRA and YSYEKL. Trimming took 7 bases from V and 5 from J; bases not matched to a gene: 8. The CDR3 covers 14 residues.

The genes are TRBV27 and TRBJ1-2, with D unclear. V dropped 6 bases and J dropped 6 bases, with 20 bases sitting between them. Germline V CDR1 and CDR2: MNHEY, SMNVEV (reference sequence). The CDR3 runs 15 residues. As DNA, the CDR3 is TGTGCCAGCAGCGATCTAGTTACAGCGATGGATGGCTACACCTTC. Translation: CASSDLVTAMDGYTF.

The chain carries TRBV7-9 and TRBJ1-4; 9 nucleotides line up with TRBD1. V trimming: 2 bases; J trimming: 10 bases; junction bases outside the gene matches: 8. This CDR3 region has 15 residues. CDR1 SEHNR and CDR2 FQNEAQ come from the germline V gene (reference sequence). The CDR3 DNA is TGTGCCAGCAGCTTACTGGGACAGGGCGTTGGAAAACTGTTTTTT. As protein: CASSLLGQGVGKLFF.

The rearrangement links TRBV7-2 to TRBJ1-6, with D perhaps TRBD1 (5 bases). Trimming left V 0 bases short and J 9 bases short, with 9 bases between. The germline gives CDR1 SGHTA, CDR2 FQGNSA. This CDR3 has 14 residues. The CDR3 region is CASSLAQGTSPLHF. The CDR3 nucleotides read TGTGCCAGCAGCTTAGCTCAGGGTACTTCACCCCTCCACTTT.

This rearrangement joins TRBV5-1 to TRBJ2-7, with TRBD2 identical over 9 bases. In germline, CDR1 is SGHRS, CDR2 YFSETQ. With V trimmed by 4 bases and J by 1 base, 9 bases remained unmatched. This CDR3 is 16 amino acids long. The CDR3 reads CASSRALAGDSYEQYF. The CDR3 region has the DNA TGCGCCAGCAGCCGGGCCTTAGCGGGGGATTCCTACGAGCAGTACTTC.

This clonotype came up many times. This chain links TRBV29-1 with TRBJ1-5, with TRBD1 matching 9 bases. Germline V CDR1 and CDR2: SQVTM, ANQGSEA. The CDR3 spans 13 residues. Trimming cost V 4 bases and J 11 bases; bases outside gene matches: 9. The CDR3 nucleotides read TGCAGCGTTGTTGCACAGGGGGCCGTCACCCAGCATTTT. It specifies CSVVAQGAVTQHF.

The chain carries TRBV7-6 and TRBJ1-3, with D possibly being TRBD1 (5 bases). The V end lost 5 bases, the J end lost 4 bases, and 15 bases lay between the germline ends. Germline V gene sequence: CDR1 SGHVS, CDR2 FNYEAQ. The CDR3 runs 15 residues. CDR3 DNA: TGTGCCAGCAGCCTAAACCAGGGTTCAGGAAACACCATATATTTT. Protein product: CASSLNQGSGNTIYF.

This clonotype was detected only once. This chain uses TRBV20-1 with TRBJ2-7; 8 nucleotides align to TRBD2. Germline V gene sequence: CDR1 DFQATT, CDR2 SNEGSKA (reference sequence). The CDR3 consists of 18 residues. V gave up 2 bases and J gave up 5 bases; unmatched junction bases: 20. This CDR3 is CSARSSIERERRWNEQYF. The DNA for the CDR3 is TGCAGTGCTAGATCGAGTATTGAGCGGGAGAGAAGGTGGAACGAGCAGTACTTC.

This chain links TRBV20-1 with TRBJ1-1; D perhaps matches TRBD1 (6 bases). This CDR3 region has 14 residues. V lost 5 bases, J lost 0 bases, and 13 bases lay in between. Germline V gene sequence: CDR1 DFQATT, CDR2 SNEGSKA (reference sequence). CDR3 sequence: CSAHKGQMNTEAFF. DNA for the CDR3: TGCAGTGCTCACAAAGGACAGATGAACACTGAAGCTTTCTTT.

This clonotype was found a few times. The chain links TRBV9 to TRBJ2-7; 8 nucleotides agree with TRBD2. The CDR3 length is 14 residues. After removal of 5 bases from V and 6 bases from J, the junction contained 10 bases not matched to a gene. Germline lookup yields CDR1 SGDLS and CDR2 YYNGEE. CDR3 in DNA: TGTGCCAGCAGATCTTCGGGAGGGAACGGCGAGCAGTACTTC. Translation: CASRSSGGNGEQYF.

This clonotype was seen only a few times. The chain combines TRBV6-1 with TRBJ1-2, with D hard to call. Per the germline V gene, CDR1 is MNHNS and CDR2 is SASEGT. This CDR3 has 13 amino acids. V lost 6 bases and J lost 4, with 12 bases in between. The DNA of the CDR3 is TGTGCCAGCAGAGACCGGTCCCCCTATGGCTACACCTTC. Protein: CASRDRSPYGYTF.

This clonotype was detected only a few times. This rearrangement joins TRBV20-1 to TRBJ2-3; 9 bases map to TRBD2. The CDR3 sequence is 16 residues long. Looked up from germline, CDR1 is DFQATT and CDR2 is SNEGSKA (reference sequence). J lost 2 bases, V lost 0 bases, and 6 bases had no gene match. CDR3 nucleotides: TGCAGTGCTAGAGATCACGCGGGAGGGGACACAGATACGCAGTATTTT. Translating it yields CSARDHAGGDTDTQYF.

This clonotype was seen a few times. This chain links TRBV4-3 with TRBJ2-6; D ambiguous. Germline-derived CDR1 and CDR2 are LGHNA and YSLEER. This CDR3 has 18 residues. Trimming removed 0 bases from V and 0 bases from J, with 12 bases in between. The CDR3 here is CASSQEVPSSSGANVLTF. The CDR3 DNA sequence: TGCGCCAGCAGCCAAGAGGTACCCAGTAGCTCTGGGGCCAACGTCCTGACTTTC.

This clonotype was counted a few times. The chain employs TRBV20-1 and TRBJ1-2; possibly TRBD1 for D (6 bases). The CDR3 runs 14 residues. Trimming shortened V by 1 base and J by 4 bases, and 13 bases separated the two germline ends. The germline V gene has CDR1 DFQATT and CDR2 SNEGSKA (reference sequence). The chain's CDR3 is CSARARQAVYGYTF. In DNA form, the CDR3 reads TGCAGTGCTAGAGCCCGACAGGCCGTCTATGGCTACACCTTC.

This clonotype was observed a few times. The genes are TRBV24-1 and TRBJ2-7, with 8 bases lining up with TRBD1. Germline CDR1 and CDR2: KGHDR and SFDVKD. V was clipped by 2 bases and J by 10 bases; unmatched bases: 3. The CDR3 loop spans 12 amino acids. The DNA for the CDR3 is TGTGCCACCAGTGATTCCGGGACAGGCCAGTACTTC. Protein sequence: CATSDSGTGQYF.

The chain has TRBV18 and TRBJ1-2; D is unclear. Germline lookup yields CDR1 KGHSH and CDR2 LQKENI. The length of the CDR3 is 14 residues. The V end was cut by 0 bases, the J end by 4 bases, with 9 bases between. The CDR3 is CASSPPAVTYGYTF. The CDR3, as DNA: TGTGCCAGCTCACCACCGGCGGTGACCTATGGCTACACCTTC.

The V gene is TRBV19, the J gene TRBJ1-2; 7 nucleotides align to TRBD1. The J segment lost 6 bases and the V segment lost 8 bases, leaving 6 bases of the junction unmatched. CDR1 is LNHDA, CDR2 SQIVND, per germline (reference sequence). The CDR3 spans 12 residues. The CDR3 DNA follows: TGTGCCAGTCAACAGGGGCGCAATGGCTACACCTTC. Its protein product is CASQQGRNGYTF.

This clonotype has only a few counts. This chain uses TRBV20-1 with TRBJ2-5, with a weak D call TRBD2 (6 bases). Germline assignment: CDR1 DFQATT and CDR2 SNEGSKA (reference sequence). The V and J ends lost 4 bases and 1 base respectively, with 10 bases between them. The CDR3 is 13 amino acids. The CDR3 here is CSAIGGSQETQYF. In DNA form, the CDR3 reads TGCAGTGCTATCGGGGGTTCCCAAGAGACCCAGTACTTC.

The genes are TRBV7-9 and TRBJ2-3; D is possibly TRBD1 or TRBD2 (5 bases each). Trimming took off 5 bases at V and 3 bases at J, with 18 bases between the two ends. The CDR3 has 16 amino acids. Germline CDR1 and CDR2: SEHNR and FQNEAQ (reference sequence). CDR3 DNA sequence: TGTGCCAGCAGCGAACGAGAGGGCAGGGAGACAGATACGCAGTATTTT. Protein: CASSEREGRETDTQYF.

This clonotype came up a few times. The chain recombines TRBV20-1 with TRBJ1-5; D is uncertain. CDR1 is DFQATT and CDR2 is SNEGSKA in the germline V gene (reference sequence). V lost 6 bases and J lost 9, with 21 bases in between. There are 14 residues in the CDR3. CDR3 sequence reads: CSAYPRRALAPQHF. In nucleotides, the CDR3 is TGCAGTGCGTACCCTCGTCGGGCCCTCGCGCCCCAGCATTTT.

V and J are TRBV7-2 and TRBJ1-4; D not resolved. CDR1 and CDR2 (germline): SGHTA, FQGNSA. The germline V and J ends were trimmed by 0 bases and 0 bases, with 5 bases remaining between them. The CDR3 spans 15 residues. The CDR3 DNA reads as TGTGCCAGCAGCTTAGCAGCGACAACTAATGAAAAACTGTTTTTT. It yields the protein CASSLAATTNEKLFF.

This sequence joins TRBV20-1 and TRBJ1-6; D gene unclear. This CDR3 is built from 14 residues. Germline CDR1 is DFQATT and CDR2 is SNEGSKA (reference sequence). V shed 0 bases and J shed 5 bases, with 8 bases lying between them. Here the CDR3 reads CSARDTRDNSPLHF. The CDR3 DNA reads TGCAGTGCTAGAGATACCAGAGATAATTCACCCCTCCACTTT.

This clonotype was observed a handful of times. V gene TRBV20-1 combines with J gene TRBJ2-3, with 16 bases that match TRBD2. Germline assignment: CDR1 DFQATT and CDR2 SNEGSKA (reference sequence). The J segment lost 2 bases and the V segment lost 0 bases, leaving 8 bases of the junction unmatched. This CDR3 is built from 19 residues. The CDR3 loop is CSAREGTSGRAETTDTQYF. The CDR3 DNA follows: TGCAGTGCTAGAGAAGGGACTAGCGGGAGGGCCGAAACCACAGATACGCAGTATTTT.

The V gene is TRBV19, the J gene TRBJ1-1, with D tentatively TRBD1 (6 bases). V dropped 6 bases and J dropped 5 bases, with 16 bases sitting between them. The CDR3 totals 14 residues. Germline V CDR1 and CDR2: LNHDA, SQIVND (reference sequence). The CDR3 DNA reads TGTGCCAGTAGCACCAGGGGAGGAAGGACTGAAGCTTTCTTT. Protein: CASSTRGGRTEAFF.